The entry that follows covers one TCR beta chain sequence. The antigen remains unidentified. The authors reverse transcribed roughly 0.5 to 1 ug RNA with random hexamers. TCRdb re-analysed the immunoSEQ multiplex PCR reads in MiXCR, keeping a single row per CDR3 protein. The profile covers about 150,000 distinct CDR3 sequences, with 95% appearing a single time and 0.16% taken by the ten largest. Trimming shortened V by 7 bases and J by 7 bases, and 17 bases separated the two germline ends. CDR3 size: 13 residues. Germline V gene lookup returns CDR1 SGHNT and CDR2 YYREEE (reference sequence). The data are from a study of CD8 T cells in Susac syndrome. Study-wide context: Each patient with Susac syndrome, at the time of blood draw, was therapy-naive, on corticosteroids, or on intravenous immunoglobulin alone. Study results and limitations: The study's TCR sequencing and HLA analysis drew on a certain number of individuals. That number was acknowledged as relatively small.

The V call is TRBV5-4, the J call TRBJ1-1; possibly TRBD1 for D (6 bases). The clonotype comes from a human donor with Susac syndrome. The specimen sequenced was CD4+ T cells from PBMCs. DNA for the CDR3: TGTGCCAGCTCTACATTGGGGGCGGTTGAAGCTTTCTTT. It encodes CASSTLGAVEAFF.